Listed here is a single T cell receptor beta chain. Its binding antigen is unknown. There are no base qualities to consult, and no much larger clone falls within one base. Genomic DNA served as template for TCR beta VDJ combination and CDR3 sequence profiling. TCR repertoire sequencing was run on an Illumina HiSeq 2000. The authors processed their data as follows. Repertoires were assessed using TRBV/TRBJ rearrangement plots, CDR3 size and DJ length profiles, and Simpson's diversity index. The most abundant DNA sequence in the deep sequencing data was taken as the immunodominant clone. CDR3 amino acid sequences were screened for sharing across subjects and were compared with published repertoires and the VDJdb database. TCRdb reworked the public reads: Q25 trimming with fastp, MiXCR clone assembly, productive beta chains retained. Rows are unified per CDR3 protein, each entry keeping the most common DNA and genes. TCRdb, not the original authors, processed these V and J calls. A total of 160,000 or so distinct CDR3 sequences appear in this sample, 40% to 60% of them only once. The biggest ten clones account for 30% to 40% of the sample.

Expansion of CD8+CD57+ cells had been shown by flow cytometry in the patients chosen for sequencing. Severe acquired aplastic anemia was diagnosed in all patients according to International Study of Aplastic Anemia and Agranulocytosis and Camitta criteria. No patient had received any therapy when blood was sampled. In this study, sorted CD4+ and CD8+ T cells from the blood of healthy subjects and of severe aplastic anemia patients had their TCR repertoires deep-sequenced. Patients were enrolled in the USA under clinicaltrials.gov protocols 00001620, 01623167, 00001397, 00071045, 00081523 and 00961064. Ficoll-Paque density gradient centrifugation was used to isolate peripheral blood mononuclear cells. Before DNA was extracted, CD4+ and CD8+ T cells were sorted using either FACS or magnetic beads. This sample was taken from a study of CD8+CD57+ T cells in acquired aplastic anemia (dated by TCRdb to 2017 to 2018). Broadly, across the study: Extracted DNA from sorted CD4+ and CD8+ cells averaged about 3.4 ug, ranging from about 0.17 to 27.4 ug. A CD8+CD57+ expansion meant a frequency higher than the mean frequency seen in healthy subjects. Study-wide conclusions, independent of this receptor: Approximately 31 CD8+ CDR3 sequences were found in both patients and controls but appeared to be highly expressed in patients and within the immunodominant clones of the patients. Between patients and healthy controls, no significant difference in CD8+ Simpson's diversity was found (P=0.060).

V is clipped by 6 bases and J by 10 bases, and the sequence between their germline boundaries is 21 bases long. Reading from cysteine to phenylalanine, the CDR3 counts 15 amino acids. Only the CDR3 DNA is retained, 45 bases long and in frame from the first base. The sequence derives from a human donor with aplastic anemia. The material sequenced was sorted CD4+, CD8+, or CD8+CD57+ T cells (not recorded which) from PBMCs. The rearranged chain carries TRBV6-7 and TRBJ1-4; TRBD1 is a weak D gene call, 5 bases matching. TRBV6-7 has ORF status, its function being uncertain. The CDR3 here reads CASRVVDRPVGKLFF. The bases read TGTGCCAGCAGGGTAGTCGACAGACCGGTTGGAAAACTGTTTTTT.